This T cell receptor beta chain was profiled in a study of shared T cell receptors in the human thymus. Clones were read by immunoSEQ multiplex PCR, and TCRdb kept only the in-frame ones, dropping some. The data show some 700,000 clones, with 70% to 90% seen just once and 0.0095% to 0.013% held by the top ten. CDR1 and CDR2 (germline): SGHRS, YFSETQ. The CDR3 loop spans 16 amino acids. With V trimmed by 5 bases and J by 9 bases, 10 bases remained unmatched. These data also formed part of another study, on human thymus T cells. That publication notes: Donors were healthy Finnish infants having corrective surgery for congenital heart defects.

Sequencing used thymocytes. The chain combines TRBV5-1 with TRBJ1-6; 11 nucleotides match TRBD1. The receptor's source is a girl under three years old with a congenital heart defect. This chain's CDR3 is CASSGQGAIRGSPLHF. The DNA for the CDR3 is TGCGCCAGCAGTGGACAGGGGGCAATACGGGGTTCACCCCTCCACTTT.